These 28 T cell receptor beta chains share one sample of origin, sequenced in a study of cytomegalovirus exposure and HLA in healthy donors (dated by TCRdb to 2016 to 2017). To prepare the library, the immunoSEQ multiplex PCR assay was applied. For the multiplex PCR, a mixture combining 60 forward primers for TCR Vbeta segments and 13 reverse primers for TCR Jbeta segments was used. TCRdb stores this immuneACCESS table with in-frame sequences only. Part of the clones is absent; in the studies checked, under half of the shortfall reflects unresolved V genes, and no reason is known for the rest. For this sample there are around 97,000 clones; less than 9.5% appear just once. The ten largest account for around 4.9% of the sample. What was sequenced was PBMCs. These receptor sequences come from a man between 50 and 59 years old in good health and CMV-seropositive.

This clone was seen only a few times. V gene TRBV25-1 combines with J gene TRBJ2-5, with D perhaps matching TRBD1 (5 bases). The germline V and J ends were trimmed by 5 bases and 4 bases, with 14 bases remaining between them. The CDR3 spans 14 residues. Germline V CDR1 and CDR2: MGHDK, SYGVNS. CDR3 nucleotide sequence: TGTGCCAGCAGTCGGGCAGGGTCTGGAGAGACCCAGTACTTC. This translates into CASSRAGSGETQYF.

The V and J genes are TRBV11-2 and TRBJ1-1; 7 positions agree with TRBD1. Germline V gene data show CDR1 as SGHAT and CDR2 as FQNNGV. The trim removed 0 bases at V and 1 base at J, leaving 2 bases unmatched. The CDR3 covers 15 residues. CDR3 DNA: TGTGCCAGCAGCTTAGAACGACAGGGGAACACTGAAGCTTTCTTT. Translation gives CASSLERQGNTEAFF.

The genes are TRBV7-2 and TRBJ2-2; TRBD2 aligns across 12 bases. CDR3 length: 17 residues. The trim removed 5 bases at V and 5 bases at J, leaving 9 bases unmatched. Germline-derived CDR1 and CDR2 are SGHTA and FQGNSA. The CDR3 sequence: CASSPSSGRGRTGELFF. The CDR3 DNA reads TGTGCCAGCAGCCCCTCTAGCGGGAGGGGACGGACCGGGGAGCTGTTTTTT. Full variable domain (remainder filled in from reference TRBV7-2 and TRBJ2-2): GAGVSQSPSNKVTEKGKDVELRCDPISGHTALYWYRQSLGQGLEFLIYFQGNSAPDKSGLPSDRFSAERTGGSVSTLTIQRTQQEDSAVYLCASSPSSGRGRTGELFFGEGSRLTVL.

The sample holds a few counts of this clone. The chain carries TRBV2 and TRBJ1-2, with a tentative D call TRBD1 (6 bases). This CDR3 is built from 12 residues. V lost 7 bases to trimming and J lost 14 bases, with 20 bases between them. Germline CDR1 is SNHLY and CDR2 is FYNNEI. As DNA, the CDR3 is TGTGCCAGCACACAAAGGGGGGGCTTTGAAACCTTC. Encoded protein: CASTQRGGFETF.

This clone has a count of ten or more. The rearrangement links TRBV2 to TRBJ1-1; 8 nucleotides match TRBD1. Germline V gene sequence: CDR1 SNHLY, CDR2 FYNNEI. Losses at the gene ends were 6 bases for V and 0 bases for J; bases not matched to a gene: 9. The length of the CDR3 is 16 residues. The CDR3 spells CASRDRGWEMNTEAFF. The CDR3 region has the DNA TGTGCCAGCAGAGACAGGGGTTGGGAAATGAACACTGAAGCTTTCTTT.

This clone was found a few times. The chain carries TRBV29-1 and TRBJ2-1, with 11 bases identical to TRBD2. The CDR3 runs to 15 residues. Trimming at V came to 7 bases and at J to 2 bases, leaving 7 bases not matched to a gene. Germline CDR1 SQVTM, CDR2 ANQGSEA. CDR3 residues: CSGQILAGAYNEQFF. The CDR3 coding sequence is TGCAGCGGTCAAATACTAGCGGGGGCCTACAATGAGCAGTTCTTC.

This clone has only a few counts. The J gene is TRBJ1-5, the V gene TRBV6-1; no definite D call. Germline V CDR1 and CDR2: MNHNS, SASEGT. The V end lost 2 bases, the J end lost 2 bases, and 10 bases lay between the germline ends. The CDR3 covers 15 residues. CDR3 nucleotides: TGTGCCAGCAGTGAATCGGTCGTGGGCAATCAGCCCCAGCATTTT. Residues: CASSESVVGNQPQHF.

V is TRBV7-3 and J is TRBJ2-3; D is unclear. The germline V gene has CDR1 SGHTA and CDR2 FQGTGA. This CDR3 has 15 residues. V lost 1 base to trimming and J lost 4 bases, with 12 bases between them. The CDR3 is CASSLSPIEADTQYF. The CDR3 region has the DNA TGTGCCAGCAGCTTAAGCCCCATCGAGGCAGATACGCAGTATTTT.

A few counts support this clone. The junction departs from the called germline gene at one end, perhaps through a read error. The chain has TRBV7-7 and TRBJ2-3; 15 bases are shared with TRBD2. Germline-derived CDR1 and CDR2 are SSHAT and FNYEAQ (reference sequence). The CDR3 is made up of 20 amino acids. The CDR3 here is CASRGAGLAGGWVCTDTQYF. CDR3 DNA sequence: TGTGCTAGCAGGGGAGCGGGACTAGCGGGAGGCTGGGTTTGCACAGATACGCAGTATTTT.

Notes on this clone: This same CDR3 is encoded by further DNA sequences in the sample. The chain joins TRBV5-6 to TRBJ2-5; a weak D match, TRBD2 (6 bases). Trimming stripped 0 bases from V and 2 bases from J, with 8 bases between. From germline, CDR1 is SGHDT and CDR2 YYEEEE. The CDR3 runs to 14 residues. CDR3 DNA sequence: TGTGCCAGCAGCTTGGTCCGGGGGCAAGAGACCCAGTACTTC. It codes for CASSLVRGQETQYF.

This clone was seen a handful of times. One end of the junction is discordant with germline, which a read error may explain. The chain carries TRBV7-7 and TRBJ2-5; D might be TRBD1 (6 bases). Germline V gene lookup returns CDR1 SSHAT and CDR2 FNYEAQ (reference sequence). CDR3 length equals 15 residues. The CDR3 is CASSALEGDGETQYF. The CDR3 DNA is TGTGCTAGCAGTGCCCTAGAGGGGGACGGAGAGACCCAGTACTTC.

CDR3 nucleotides: TGTGCCAGCAGTTACTCGAGGCAGGGGGACGCTGAAGCTTTCTTT. Its translation: CASSYSRQGDAEAFF. The V call is TRBV6-5, the J call TRBJ1-1; 7 bases are a match to TRBD1. With V trimmed by 0 bases and J by 6 bases, 7 bases remained unmatched. The V gene's germline CDR1 is MNHEY and CDR2 SVGAGI. The CDR3 sequence is 15 residues long.

This clone was picked up a small number of times. The chain couples TRBV2 to TRBJ2-7, with D perhaps matching TRBD2 (6 bases). The germline CDR1 and CDR2 sequences are SNHLY and FYNNEI. The CDR3 covers 14 residues. V was shortened by 1 base and J by 1 base, with 8 bases between the two germline ends. The CDR3 loop reads CASSEGGESYEQYF. Here the CDR3 DNA reads TGTGCCAGCAGTGAAGGGGGGGAGTCCTACGAGCAGTACTTC.

V usage is TRBV7-9 and J usage is TRBJ2-3; 10 positions match TRBD2. The germline V gene has CDR1 SEHNR and CDR2 FQNEAQ (reference sequence). The CDR3 has 13 amino acids. J gave up 5 bases and V 7 bases, and 3 bases lay outside the gene matches. The CDR3 reads CASKASGGDTQYF. The CDR3 DNA reads as TGTGCCAGCAAGGCTAGCGGGGGAGATACGCAGTATTTT.

V and J are TRBV6-6 and TRBJ2-3, with D possibly being TRBD2 (6 bases). Per the germline V gene, CDR1 is MNHNY and CDR2 is SVGAGI (reference sequence). This CDR3 is built from 16 residues. The V end lost 4 bases, the J end lost 0 bases, and 14 bases lay between the germline ends. CDR3 region: CASSSPGSPSTDTQYF. The CDR3 bases are TGTGCCAGCAGTTCCCCCGGGAGTCCAAGCACAGATACGCAGTATTTT.

This clone has more than one count but fewer than ten. The V and J genes are TRBV4-2 and TRBJ2-7, with TRBD2 identical over 12 bases. V lost 2 bases and J lost 3; bases outside the gene matches: 5. The germline V gene has CDR1 LGHNA and CDR2 YNFKEQ. There are 16 residues in the CDR3. CDR3 amino acids: CASSQHTSGGIYEQYF. The CDR3 DNA reads TGTGCCAGCAGCCAACACACTAGCGGGGGGATCTACGAGCAGTACTTC.

This clone has only a few counts. This sequence joins TRBV7-9 and TRBJ2-3; 7 bases line up with TRBD2. J was trimmed by 4 bases and V by 2 bases; bases with no gene match: 6. Germline V gene sequence: CDR1 SEHNR, CDR2 FQNEAQ (reference sequence). This CDR3 has 15 residues. The chain's CDR3 is CASSLRAGEADTQYF. In DNA form, the CDR3 reads TGTGCCAGCAGCTTAAGGGCGGGAGAGGCAGATACGCAGTATTTT.

The gene calls are TRBV28 and TRBJ1-2; the D gene is possibly TRBD1 (5 bases). Trimming shortened V by 5 bases and J by 5 bases, and 9 bases separated the two germline ends. The length of the CDR3 is 12 residues. CDR1 and CDR2 from the germline V gene are MDHEN and SYDVKM. The CDR3 here is CASSNRGYGYTF. The DNA for the CDR3 is TGTGCCAGCAGTAACCGGGGGTATGGCTACACCTTC.

Here the CDR3 reads CASSVDAKGSYEQYF. The DNA of the CDR3 is TGTGCCAGCAGCGTAGATGCGAAGGGGTCCTACGAGCAGTACTTC. The rearrangement joins TRBV9 to TRBJ2-7, with D possibly matching TRBD1 (5 bases). The V gene's germline CDR1 is SGDLS and CDR2 YYNGEE. The V and J ends lost 0 bases and 1 base respectively, with 11 bases between them. The CDR3 loop spans 15 amino acids.

This clone was recorded a few times. The chain uses TRBV28 and TRBJ1-5, with unresolved D. V shed 6 bases and J shed 6 bases, with 9 bases lying between them. Germline assignment: CDR1 MDHEN and CDR2 SYDVKM. CDR3 length equals 12 residues. The CDR3 nucleotides read TGTGCCAGCAGCACGCGGGTTCAGCCCCAGCATTTT. It encodes CASSTRVQPQHF.

This clone was observed a handful of times. V and J are TRBV5-1 and TRBJ2-5; 7 bases are shared with TRBD1. The CDR3 covers 16 residues. V lost 4 bases and J lost 2; bases outside the gene matches: 11. Germline assignment: CDR1 SGHRS and CDR2 YFSETQ. The CDR3 protein is CASSRVGDSSQETQYF. The DNA for the CDR3 is TGCGCCAGCAGCCGCGTTGGGGACAGCAGTCAAGAGACCCAGTACTTC.

The V gene is TRBV6-5, the J gene TRBJ2-2; 11 bases agree with TRBD1. This CDR3 spans 15 amino acids. From germline, CDR1 is MNHEY and CDR2 SVGAGI. V lost 6 bases and J lost 3; bases outside the gene matches: 3. Here the CDR3 reads CASSWTGGDTGELFF. CDR3 bases: TGTGCCAGCAGCTGGACAGGGGGCGACACCGGGGAGCTGTTTTTT.

This clone was seen more than once but under ten times. The CDR3 nucleotides are TGTGCCAGCAGTGCCAGGCTAGCCAAAAACATTCAGTACTTC. This encodes CASSARLAKNIQYF. J is TRBJ2-4 and V is TRBV27; D not certain. Germline values: CDR1 MNHEY, CDR2 SMNVEV (reference sequence). V gave up 5 bases and J gave up 0 bases, with 8 bases separating them. This CDR3 has 14 amino acids.

The rearrangement links TRBV11-2 to TRBJ1-2; tentatively, D is TRBD1 (6 bases). This CDR3 is 15 amino acids long. Germline V gives CDR1 SGHAT, CDR2 FQNNGV. V lost 5 bases and J lost 4, with 17 bases in between. The CDR3 sequence is CASSRSGVAVYGYTF. CDR3 sequence (DNA): TGTGCCAGCAGCAGATCAGGGGTGGCGGTCTATGGCTACACCTTC.

The rearrangement links TRBV5-6 to TRBJ1-2; D not certain. Trimming pared 2 bases from V and 5 bases from J, leaving 10 bases between. This CDR3 has 13 residues. The germline V gene has CDR1 SGHDT and CDR2 YYEEEE. The CDR3 bases are TGTGCCAGCAGCTTTAAAGACTGGTATGGCTACACCTTC. The encoded protein is CASSFKDWYGYTF.

The chain joins TRBV28 to TRBJ2-3; D gene unclear. Germline CDR1 is MDHEN and CDR2 is SYDVKM. Trimming cost V 6 bases and J 3 bases, with 7 bases left between them. This CDR3 contains 12 residues. The CDR3 reads CASSLQTDTQYF. The DNA for the CDR3 is TGTGCCAGCAGCCTACAGACAGATACGCAGTATTTT.

This clone has a handful of counts. The chain combines TRBV5-1 with TRBJ2-5; 10 positions match TRBD2. V lost 2 bases, J lost 2 bases, and 0 bases stayed unmatched. The germline V gene encodes CDR1 SGHRS and CDR2 YFSETQ. This CDR3 contains 14 residues. The CDR3 DNA sequence: TGCGCCAGCAGCTTTAGCGGGGGGCAAGAGACCCAGTACTTC. This encodes CASSFSGGQETQYF.

The sample holds a few counts of this clone. V usage is TRBV27 and J usage is TRBJ2-1; tentative D call: TRBD1 (7 bases). Trimming left V 9 bases short and J 4 bases short, with 22 bases between. The CDR3 is made up of 16 amino acids. Germline CDR1 and CDR2: MNHEY and SMNVEV (reference sequence). The CDR3 nucleotides are TGTGCCAGTGCCGGGGGTATGGGGACAGCTTACAATGAGCAGTTCTTC. This codes for CASAGGMGTAYNEQFF.